This entry describes one T cell receptor beta chain. Its antigen is unidentified. This specimen belongs to a study of post-analysis software for immune sequencing data. Whole-study results and caveats: Controls showed lower frequencies than patients for roughly 5 TRBV segments, and TRBV5-6, TRBV5-1 and TRBV20-1 were among these.

Looked up from germline, CDR1 is SQVTM and CDR2 is ANQGSEA. The V gene lost 3 bases and the J gene lost 9 bases, with 21 bases spanning the gap. CDR3 length: 15 amino acids. Included in the TCR beta cDNA libraries were unique molecular identifiers. TCRdb reanalysed the PCR reads using MiXCR and keeps one entry per CDR3 protein. Seen here are roughly 800,000 distinct CDR3 sequences, 30% observed once, and the top ten hold 0.55% to 0.65%. The rearrangement uses TRBV29-1 and TRBJ2-1, with D perhaps TRBD1 (5 bases). The source is a girl between 10 and 17 years old with multiple sclerosis. The sequencing input was blood. CDR3 sequence reads: CSVDNWSAGLSEQFF. In DNA form, the CDR3 reads TGCAGCGTTGATAACTGGTCGGCAGGGCTTTCTGAGCAGTTCTTC.